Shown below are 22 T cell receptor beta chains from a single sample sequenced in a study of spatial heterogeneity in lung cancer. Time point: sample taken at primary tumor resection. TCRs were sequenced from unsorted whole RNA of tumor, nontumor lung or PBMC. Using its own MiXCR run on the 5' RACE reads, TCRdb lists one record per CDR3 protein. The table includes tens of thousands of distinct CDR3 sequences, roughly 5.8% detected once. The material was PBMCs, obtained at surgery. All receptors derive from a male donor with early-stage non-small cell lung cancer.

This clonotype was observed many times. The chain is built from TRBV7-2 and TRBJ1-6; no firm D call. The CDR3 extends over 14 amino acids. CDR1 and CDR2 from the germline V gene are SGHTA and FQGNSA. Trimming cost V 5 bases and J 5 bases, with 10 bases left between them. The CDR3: CASSPVSHNSPLHF. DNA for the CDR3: TGTGCCAGCAGCCCCGTATCCCATAATTCACCCCTCCACTTT.

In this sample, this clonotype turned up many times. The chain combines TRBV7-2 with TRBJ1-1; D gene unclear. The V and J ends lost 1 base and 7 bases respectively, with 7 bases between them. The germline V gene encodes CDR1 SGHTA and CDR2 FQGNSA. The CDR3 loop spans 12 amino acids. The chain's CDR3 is CASSLVADEAFF. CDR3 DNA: TGTGCCAGCAGCTTAGTAGCGGATGAAGCTTTCTTT.

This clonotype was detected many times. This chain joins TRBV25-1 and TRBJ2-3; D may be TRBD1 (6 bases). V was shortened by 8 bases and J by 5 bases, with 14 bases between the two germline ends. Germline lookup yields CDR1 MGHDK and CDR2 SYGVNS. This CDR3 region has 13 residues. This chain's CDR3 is CASGRPGVDTQYF. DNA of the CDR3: TGTGCCAGCGGGCGGCCAGGGGTAGATACGCAGTATTTT.

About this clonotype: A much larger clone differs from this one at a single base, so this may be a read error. CDR3 region: CSAKRNTEAFF. CDR3 DNA: TGCAGCGCTAAGAGGAACACTGAAGCTTTCTTT. V gene TRBV29-1 combines with J gene TRBJ1-1; no firm D call. Trimming removed 7 bases from V and 1 base from J, with 7 bases in between. Germline CDR1 reads SQVTM; CDR2 reads ANQGSEA. The CDR3 contains 11 residues.

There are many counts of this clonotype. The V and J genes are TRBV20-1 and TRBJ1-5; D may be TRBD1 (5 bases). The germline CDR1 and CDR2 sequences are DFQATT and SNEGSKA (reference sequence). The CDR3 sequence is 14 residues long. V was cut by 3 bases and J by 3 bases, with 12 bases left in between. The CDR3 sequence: CSARKQAINQPQHF. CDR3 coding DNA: TGCAGTGCTAGGAAACAGGCCATCAATCAGCCCCAGCATTTT.

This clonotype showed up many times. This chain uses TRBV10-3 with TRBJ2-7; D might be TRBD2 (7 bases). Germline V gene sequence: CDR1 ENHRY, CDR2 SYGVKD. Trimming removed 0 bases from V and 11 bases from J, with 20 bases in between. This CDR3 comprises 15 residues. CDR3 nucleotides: TGTGCCATCAGTGAGTCGGGATTCATAACGGGGGGCGAGTACTTC. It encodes CAISESGFITGGEYF.

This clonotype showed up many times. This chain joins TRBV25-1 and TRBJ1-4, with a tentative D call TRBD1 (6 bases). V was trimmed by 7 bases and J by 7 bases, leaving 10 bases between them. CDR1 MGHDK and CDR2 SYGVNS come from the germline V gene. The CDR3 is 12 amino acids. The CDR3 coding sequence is TGTGCCAGCAAACAGGGAAGTGAAAAACTGTTTTTT. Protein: CASKQGSEKLFF. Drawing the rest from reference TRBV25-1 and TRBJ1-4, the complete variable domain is EADIYQTPRYLVIGTGKKITLECSQTMGHDKMYWYQQDPGMELHLIHYSYGVNSTEKGDLSSESTVSRIRTEHFPLTLESARPSHTSQYLCASKQGSEKLFFGSGTQLSVL.

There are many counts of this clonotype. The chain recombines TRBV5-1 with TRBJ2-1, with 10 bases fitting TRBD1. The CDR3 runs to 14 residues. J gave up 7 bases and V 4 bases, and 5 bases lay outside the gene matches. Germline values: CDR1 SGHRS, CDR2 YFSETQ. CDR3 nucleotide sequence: TGCGCCAGCAGCCTCGGGACAGGGGCAAATGAGCAGTTCTTC. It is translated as CASSLGTGANEQFF.

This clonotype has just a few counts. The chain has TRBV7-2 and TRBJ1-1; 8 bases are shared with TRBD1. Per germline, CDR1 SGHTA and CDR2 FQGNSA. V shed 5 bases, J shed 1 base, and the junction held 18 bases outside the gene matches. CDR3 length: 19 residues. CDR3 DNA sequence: TGTGCCAGCAGCGCCCGGGAGGGCCAGGGGGCCGAGAGGAACACTGAAGCTTTCTTT. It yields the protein CASSAREGQGAERNTEAFF.

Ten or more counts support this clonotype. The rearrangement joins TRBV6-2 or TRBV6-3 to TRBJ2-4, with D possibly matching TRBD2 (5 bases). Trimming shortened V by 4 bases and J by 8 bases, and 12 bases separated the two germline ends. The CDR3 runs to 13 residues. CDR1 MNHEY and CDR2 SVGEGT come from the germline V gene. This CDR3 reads CASSWYPGDIQYF. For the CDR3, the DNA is TGTGCCAGCAGTTGGTACCCCGGGGACATTCAGTACTTC.

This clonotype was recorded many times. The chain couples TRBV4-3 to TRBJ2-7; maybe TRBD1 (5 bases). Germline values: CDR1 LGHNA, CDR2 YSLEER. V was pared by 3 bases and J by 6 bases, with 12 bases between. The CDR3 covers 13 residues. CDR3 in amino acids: CASSQENQGEQYF. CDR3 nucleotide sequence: TGCGCCAGCAGCCAGGAGAACCAGGGCGAGCAGTACTTC.

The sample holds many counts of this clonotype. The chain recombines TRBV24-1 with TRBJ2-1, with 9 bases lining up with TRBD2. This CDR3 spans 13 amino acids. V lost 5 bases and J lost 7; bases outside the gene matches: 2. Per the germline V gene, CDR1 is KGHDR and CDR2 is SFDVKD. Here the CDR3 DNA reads TGTGCCACCAGTGGTCTAGCGGGGAATGAGCAGTTCTTC. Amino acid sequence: CATSGLAGNEQFF.

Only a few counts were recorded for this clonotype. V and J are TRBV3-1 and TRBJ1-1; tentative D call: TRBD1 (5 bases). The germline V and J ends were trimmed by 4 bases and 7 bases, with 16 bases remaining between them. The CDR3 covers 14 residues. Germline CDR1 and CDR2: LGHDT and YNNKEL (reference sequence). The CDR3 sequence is CASSPLRAGVEAFF. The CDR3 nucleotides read TGTGCCAGCAGCCCCCTGCGGGCGGGGGTTGAAGCTTTCTTT. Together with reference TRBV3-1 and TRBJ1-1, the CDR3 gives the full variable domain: DTAVSQTPKYLVTQMGNDKSIKCEQNLGHDTMYWYKQDSKKFLKIMFSYNNKELIINETVPNRFSPKSPDKAHLNLHINSLELGDSAVYFCASSPLRAGVEAFFGQGTRLTVV.

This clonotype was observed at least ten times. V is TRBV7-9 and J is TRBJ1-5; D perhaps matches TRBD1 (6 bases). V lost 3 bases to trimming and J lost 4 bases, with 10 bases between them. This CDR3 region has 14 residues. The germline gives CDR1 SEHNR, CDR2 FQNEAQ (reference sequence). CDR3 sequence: CASSFRGGNQPQHF. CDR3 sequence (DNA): TGTGCCAGCAGCTTTCGAGGGGGGAATCAGCCCCAGCATTTT.

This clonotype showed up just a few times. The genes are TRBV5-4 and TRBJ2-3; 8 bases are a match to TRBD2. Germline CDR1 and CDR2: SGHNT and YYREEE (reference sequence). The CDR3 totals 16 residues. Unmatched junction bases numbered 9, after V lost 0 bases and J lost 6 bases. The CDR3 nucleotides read TGTGCCAGCAGCTTGGGTTTATCCAGCGGGGGTGATACGCAGTATTTT. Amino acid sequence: CASSLGLSSGGDTQYF.

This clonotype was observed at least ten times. The chain's CDR3 is CASRKGGTAHSNQPQHF. In nucleotides, the CDR3 is TGTGCCAGCAGGAAAGGAGGGACAGCACATAGCAATCAGCCCCAGCATTTT. This chain connects TRBV6-6 to TRBJ1-5; TRBD1 matches 7 bases. The J segment lost 0 bases and the V segment lost 6 bases, leaving 11 bases of the junction unmatched. The length of the CDR3 is 17 residues. Germline assignment: CDR1 MNHNY and CDR2 SVGAGI (reference sequence).

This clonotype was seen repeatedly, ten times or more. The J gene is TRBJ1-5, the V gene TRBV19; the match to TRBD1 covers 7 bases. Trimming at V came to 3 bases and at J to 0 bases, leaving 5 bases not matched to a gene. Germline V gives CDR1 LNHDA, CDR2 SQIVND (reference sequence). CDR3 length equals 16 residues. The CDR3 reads CASSILGQDSNQPQHF. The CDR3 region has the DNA TGTGCCAGTAGTATCCTAGGACAGGATAGCAATCAGCCCCAGCATTTT. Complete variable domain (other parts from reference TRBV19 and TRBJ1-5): DGGITQSPKYLFRKEGQNVTLSCEQNLNHDAMYWYRQDPGQGLRLIYYSQIVNDFQKGDIAEGYSVSREKKESFPLTVTSAQKNPTAFYLCASSILGQDSNQPQHFGDGTRLSIL.

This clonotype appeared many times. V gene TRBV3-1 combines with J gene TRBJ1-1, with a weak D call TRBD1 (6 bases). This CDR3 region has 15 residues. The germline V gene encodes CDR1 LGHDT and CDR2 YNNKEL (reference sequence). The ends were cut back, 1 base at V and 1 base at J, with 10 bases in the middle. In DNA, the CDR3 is TGTGCCAGCAGCCAAGCGGGGGCGGCGAACACTGAAGCTTTCTTT. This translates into CASSQAGAANTEAFF. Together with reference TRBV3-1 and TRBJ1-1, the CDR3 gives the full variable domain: DTAVSQTPKYLVTQMGNDKSIKCEQNLGHDTMYWYKQDSKKFLKIMFSYNNKELIINETVPNRFSPKSPDKAHLNLHINSLELGDSAVYFCASSQAGAANTEAFFGQGTRLTVV.

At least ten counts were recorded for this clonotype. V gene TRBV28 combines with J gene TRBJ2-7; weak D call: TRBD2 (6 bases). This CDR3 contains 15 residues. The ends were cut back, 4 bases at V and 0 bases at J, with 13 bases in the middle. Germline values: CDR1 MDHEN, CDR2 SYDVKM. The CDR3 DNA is TGTGCCAGCAGTTCCATGGGGGGTCACTCCTACGAGCAGTACTTC. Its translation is CASSSMGGHSYEQYF.

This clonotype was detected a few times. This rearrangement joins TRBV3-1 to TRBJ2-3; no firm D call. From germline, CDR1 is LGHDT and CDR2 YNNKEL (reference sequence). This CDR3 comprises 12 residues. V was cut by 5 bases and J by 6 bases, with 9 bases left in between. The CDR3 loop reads CASSFLGDTQYF. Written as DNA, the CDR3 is TGTGCCAGCAGCTTCCTCGGGGATACGCAGTATTTT.

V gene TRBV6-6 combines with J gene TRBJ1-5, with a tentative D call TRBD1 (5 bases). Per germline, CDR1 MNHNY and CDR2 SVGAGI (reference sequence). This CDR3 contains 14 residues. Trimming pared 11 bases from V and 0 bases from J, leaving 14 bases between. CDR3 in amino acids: CAGGDGYSNQPQHF. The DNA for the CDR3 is TGTGCCGGGGGGGACGGTTATAGCAATCAGCCCCAGCATTTT.

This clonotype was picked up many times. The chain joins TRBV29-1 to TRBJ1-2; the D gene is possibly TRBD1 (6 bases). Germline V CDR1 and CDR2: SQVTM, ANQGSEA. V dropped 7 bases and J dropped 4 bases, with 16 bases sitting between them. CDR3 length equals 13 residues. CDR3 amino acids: CSAATGLGYGYTF. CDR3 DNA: TGCAGCGCAGCAACAGGGTTAGGCTATGGCTACACCTTC. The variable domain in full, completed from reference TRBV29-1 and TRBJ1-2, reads SAVISQKPSRDICQRGTSLTIQCQVDSQVTMMFWYRQQPGQSLTLIATANQGSEATYESGFVIDKFPISRPNLTFSTLTVSNMSPEDSSIYLCSAATGLGYGYTFGSGTRLTVV.